These 30 T cell receptor beta chains share one sample of origin, sequenced in a study of T cell responses to AZD1222 COVID-19 vaccine (dated by TCRdb to the early 2020s). The library was obtained by the immunoSEQ multiplex PCR assay. The table comes from immuneACCESS by way of TCRdb, which keeps in-frame sequences with V and J called. Part of the clones is missing from these tables; in studies checked, under half for an unresolved V gene and the rest for unknown reasons. The sample has 120,000 to 150,000 clones on record, 70% to 90% of them singletons. Together, the top ten hold 2.9% of the sample. In light of the paper, this sample's time point label describes: baseline before first vaccination. The sample was peripheral blood, taken on day 0 of AZD1222 vaccination. These receptor sequences come from an adult in good health.

This clone was observed a few times. The V and J genes are TRBV5-6 and TRBJ2-3; D is unresolved. The V end lost 2 bases, the J end lost 5 bases, and 9 bases lay between the germline ends. This CDR3 is 13 amino acids long. The germline V gene has CDR1 SGHDT and CDR2 YYEEEE. In DNA form, the CDR3 reads TGTGCCAGCAGCTTCCTTAGAGGAGATACGCAGTATTTT. It codes for CASSFLRGDTQYF.

The chain couples TRBV7-6 to TRBJ2-1; D remains unclear. The CDR3 spans 12 residues. V was cut by 3 bases and J by 5 bases, with 5 bases left in between. Germline CDR1 reads SGHVS; CDR2 reads FNYEAQ. The CDR3 DNA reads TGTGCCAGCAGCTTCAGAAACAATGAGCAGTTCTTC. Translating gives CASSFRNNEQFF.

The V and J genes are TRBV20-1 and TRBJ1-2; D remains unclear. CDR3 length: 11 amino acids. Germline V CDR1 and CDR2: DFQATT, SNEGSKA (reference sequence). V lost 6 bases and J 5 bases, leaving 10 bases between the germline ends. CDR3: CSAPDRYGYTF. DNA of the CDR3: TGCAGTGCGCCGGACCGGTATGGCTACACCTTC.

The rearrangement uses TRBV6-6 and TRBJ1-5, with a tentative D call TRBD1 (5 bases). The CDR3 loop spans 15 amino acids. The ends were cut back, 5 bases at V and 0 bases at J, with 11 bases in the middle. The V gene's germline CDR1 is MNHNY and CDR2 SVGAGI (reference sequence). The CDR3 sequence is CASSDSGHSNQPQHF. CDR3 coding DNA: TGTGCCAGCAGTGACAGCGGCCATAGCAATCAGCCCCAGCATTTT.

The V call is TRBV7-2, the J call TRBJ1-1; 7 nucleotides line up with TRBD1. The ends lost 5 bases at V and 3 bases at J; junction bases unmatched: 0. The CDR3 sequence is 12 residues long. Germline-derived CDR1 and CDR2 are SGHTA and FQGNSA. CDR3 coding DNA: TGTGCCAGCAGCGACAGGGACACTGAAGCTTTCTTT. Its translation is CASSDRDTEAFF.

This rearrangement joins TRBV18 to TRBJ1-2, with TRBD1 matching 7 bases. V dropped 4 bases and J dropped 5; count of bases not matched to a gene: 4. Germline assignment: CDR1 KGHSH and CDR2 LQKENI. This CDR3 spans 13 amino acids. The CDR3 sequence: CASSQGTAYGYTF. The CDR3 DNA reads TGTGCCAGCTCACAGGGGACAGCTTATGGCTACACCTTC.

V and J are TRBV7-9 and TRBJ2-7, with 8 bases matching TRBD1. The length of the CDR3 is 16 residues. Per the germline V gene, CDR1 is SEHNR and CDR2 is FQNEAQ (reference sequence). The J segment lost 5 bases and the V segment lost 5 bases, leaving 14 bases of the junction unmatched. The CDR3 loop is CASSPSGGQGRHEQYF. DNA for the CDR3: TGTGCCAGCAGCCCCTCAGGTGGACAGGGCAGGCACGAGCAGTACTTC.

The chain uses TRBV28 and TRBJ1-2; D might be TRBD1 (6 bases). The V end was cut by 6 bases, the J end by 4 bases, with 12 bases between. CDR1 is MDHEN, CDR2 SYDVKM, per germline. This CDR3 spans 13 amino acids. The CDR3 DNA follows: TGTGCCAGCAGCCGGGGGCAGTCCTATGGCTACACCTTC. It specifies CASSRGQSYGYTF.

V and J are TRBV6-2 or TRBV6-3 and TRBJ2-3; D gene ambiguous. Germline lookup yields CDR1 MNHEY and CDR2 SVGEGT. V gave up 2 bases and J gave up 7 bases, with 10 bases separating them. This CDR3 region has 13 residues. CDR3: CASSYRPANTQYF. The CDR3 DNA sequence: TGTGCCAGCAGTTACCGCCCCGCAAATACGCAGTATTTT.

V is TRBV4-2 and J is TRBJ2-5; TRBD1 might be the D (6 bases). V lost 5 bases to trimming and J lost 1 base, with 11 bases between them. The germline V gene encodes CDR1 LGHNA and CDR2 YNFKEQ. The CDR3 covers 14 residues. DNA for the CDR3: TGTGCCAGCAGCGAAGGGGGACCCCAAGAGACCCAGTACTTC. It is translated as CASSEGGPQETQYF.

The chain uses TRBV7-3 and TRBJ1-1; D unclear. V shed 5 bases and J shed 1 base, with 17 bases lying between them. The CDR3 length is 16 residues. Germline-derived CDR1 and CDR2 are SGHTA and FQGTGA. The CDR3 nucleotides are TGTGCCAGCAGCCTCCAGCCCCTGGGTACGAACACTGAAGCTTTCTTT. This sequence encodes CASSLQPLGTNTEAFF.

This clone was detected a few times. The J gene is TRBJ1-5, the V gene TRBV5-5; perhaps TRBD1 as D (6 bases). Trimming removed 4 bases from V and 0 bases from J, with 11 bases in between. CDR3 length: 15 amino acids. Germline V gene sequence: CDR1 SGHKS, CDR2 YYEKEE (reference sequence). CDR3 bases: TGTGCCAGCAGCCCGGACAGCCTTAGCAATCAGCCCCAGCATTTT. It specifies CASSPDSLSNQPQHF.

V usage is TRBV4-3 and J usage is TRBJ2-1; 10 nucleotides match TRBD2. CDR3 length: 16 residues. Per germline, CDR1 LGHNA and CDR2 YSLEER. V lost 1 base to trimming and J lost 6 bases; unmatched junction nucleotides: 6. In nucleotides, the CDR3 is TGCGCCAGCAGCCAAGGTAGCCTAGCGGGAGTCAATGAGCAGTTCTTC. Protein: CASSQGSLAGVNEQFF.

The chain employs TRBV5-1 and TRBJ2-1; tentative D call: TRBD2 (6 bases). CDR1 is SGHRS and CDR2 is YFSETQ in the germline V gene. The CDR3 has 17 amino acids. V lost 2 bases, J lost 2 bases, and 17 bases lay in between. CDR3 in DNA: TGCGCCAGCAGCTTCTTTGTCGGCGGAGGGCCCTACAATGAGCAGTTCTTC. The encoded protein is CASSFFVGGGPYNEQFF.

This CDR3 is CASSPGTSGMYQETQYF. DNA of the CDR3: TGTGCCAGCAGTCCCGGGACTAGCGGCATGTACCAAGAGACCCAGTACTTC. The V and J genes are TRBV6-6 and TRBJ2-5; 11 nucleotides match TRBD2. CDR3 length: 17 amino acids. V trimming: 5 bases; J trimming: 0 bases; junction bases outside the gene matches: 8. Germline V CDR1 and CDR2: MNHNY, SVGAGI (reference sequence).

The chain joins TRBV29-1 to TRBJ2-7; weak D call: TRBD2 (6 bases). Germline CDR1 and CDR2: SQVTM and ANQGSEA. Trimming cost V 6 bases and J 3 bases, with 15 bases left between them. There are 13 residues in the CDR3. CDR3 bases: TGCAGCGTCTTTACTAGCTTCGGCTACGAGCAGTACTTC. Its protein is CSVFTSFGYEQYF.

This chain joins TRBV6-2 or TRBV6-3 and TRBJ2-4; 10 bases agree with TRBD1. V trimming: 5 bases; J trimming: 9 bases; junction bases outside the gene matches: 1. The CDR3 consists of 12 residues. Germline-derived CDR1 and CDR2 are MNHEY and SVGEGT. CDR3 protein: CASSGDRGIQYF. CDR3 nucleotide sequence: TGTGCCAGCAGTGGGGACAGGGGCATTCAGTACTTC.

Only one count was recorded for this clone. The V gene is TRBV15, the J gene TRBJ2-2; D is ambiguous. The V and J ends lost 0 bases and 4 bases respectively, with 15 bases between them. Germline lookup yields CDR1 LNHNV and CDR2 YYDKDF (reference sequence). The CDR3 has 17 residues. For the CDR3, the DNA is TGTGCCACCAGCAGAGATGTCCCACCAGGTCCCACCGGGGAGCTGTTTTTT. It yields the protein CATSRDVPPGPTGELFF.

The V gene is TRBV19, the J gene TRBJ1-5, with a tentative D call TRBD1 (5 bases). The CDR3 totals 15 residues. Trimming took 4 bases from V and 0 from J, leaving 10 bases between them. Germline-derived CDR1 and CDR2 are LNHDA and SQIVND (reference sequence). The CDR3 is CASSREGNSNQPQHF. CDR3 nucleotides: TGTGCCAGTAGTAGAGAGGGGAATAGCAATCAGCCCCAGCATTTT.

The chain has TRBV7-8 and TRBJ2-7; no definite D call. V gave up 1 base and J gave up 0 bases, with 13 bases separating them. The CDR3 loop spans 16 amino acids. Germline CDR1 is SGHVS and CDR2 is FQNEAQ. The CDR3: CASSLGLAVSSYEQYF. Here the CDR3 DNA reads TGTGCCAGCAGCTTAGGACTGGCCGTGAGCTCCTACGAGCAGTACTTC.

This rearrangement joins TRBV10-3 to TRBJ1-2; tentatively, D is TRBD1 (5 bases). V lost 6 bases and J lost 4, with 24 bases in between. The CDR3 covers 17 residues. CDR1 and CDR2 (germline): ENHRY, SYGVKD. For the CDR3, the DNA is TGTGCCATCAGGCGGAGCCTTACGGGGGATCGTGGCTATGGCTACACCTTC. Translating it yields CAIRRSLTGDRGYGYTF.

The rearrangement joins TRBV3-1 (or the pseudogene TRBV3-2) to TRBJ2-7, with D perhaps matching TRBD2 (6 bases). This CDR3 spans 13 amino acids. Germline V lookup: CDR1 LGHDT, CDR2 YNNKEL (reference sequence). V was shortened by 1 base and J by 4 bases, with 8 bases between the two germline ends. CDR3 coding DNA: TGTGCCAGCAGCCAAGTGGCGGGATACGAGCAGTACTTC. Its translation: CASSQVAGYEQYF.

The rearrangement uses TRBV7-2 and TRBJ1-5; no clear D. V lost 2 bases, J lost 6 bases, and 11 bases lay in between. This CDR3 spans 14 amino acids. Germline V gene data show CDR1 as SGHTA and CDR2 as FQGNSA. CDR3 sequence: CASSLSGLVQPQHF. The DNA for the CDR3 is TGTGCCAGCAGCTTATCCGGATTGGTTCAGCCCCAGCATTTT.

The V and J genes are TRBV4-2 and TRBJ1-2; maybe TRBD1 (6 bases). Trimming took 0 bases from V and 2 from J, leaving 13 bases between them. The CDR3 runs to 16 residues. Germline CDR1 is LGHNA and CDR2 is YNFKEQ. CDR3 region: CASSQDRTGHNYGYTF. Written as DNA, the CDR3 is TGTGCCAGCAGCCAAGATCGAACAGGGCACAACTATGGCTACACCTTC.

The chain employs TRBV5-6 and TRBJ1-1, with D hard to call. The germline V gene has CDR1 SGHDT and CDR2 YYEEEE. The CDR3 has 15 residues. V lost 3 bases and J 3 bases, leaving 15 bases between the germline ends. The CDR3 DNA follows: TGTGCCAGCAGCTGGATGGGAACTCCTCACACTGAAGCTTTCTTT. Its protein is CASSWMGTPHTEAFF. Variable domain in full (rest from reference TRBV5-6 and TRBJ1-1): DAGVTQSPTHLIKTRGQQVTLRCSPKSGHDTVSWYQQALGQGPQFIFQYYEEEERQRGNFPDRFSGHQFPNYSSELNVNALLLGDSALYLCASSWMGTPHTEAFFGQGTRLTVV.

The V and J genes are TRBV30 and TRBJ1-2; 7 bases fit TRBD1. The junction had 8 bases not matched to a gene; V was cut back by 3 bases and J by 4 bases. The CDR3 loop spans 14 amino acids. Germline V lookup: CDR1 GTSNPN, CDR2 SVGIG (reference sequence). CDR3 nucleotide sequence: TGTGCCTGGAGATCGTGGACAGGAGGCTATGGCTACACCTTC. Protein product: CAWRSWTGGYGYTF.

V usage is TRBV6-5 and J usage is TRBJ2-1; 8 bases are a match to TRBD2. CDR1 and CDR2 (germline): MNHEY, SVGAGI. The CDR3 extends over 16 amino acids. With 1 base clipped from V and 0 bases from J, the junction kept 2 bases outside the gene matches. As DNA, the CDR3 is TGTGCCAGCAGTTACTTAGCGGGGTCCTCCTACAATGAGCAGTTCTTC. Protein sequence: CASSYLAGSSYNEQFF.

The V gene is TRBV28, the J gene TRBJ2-7; D is unclear. The CDR3 has 12 amino acids. The V end lost 9 bases, the J end lost 2 bases, and 11 bases lay between the germline ends. Germline CDR1 MDHEN, CDR2 SYDVKM. CDR3 in amino acids: CASATGTYEQYF. DNA of the CDR3: TGTGCCAGTGCGACTGGGACCTACGAGCAGTACTTC. Drawing the rest from reference TRBV28 and TRBJ2-7, the complete variable domain is DVKVTQSSRYLVKRTGEKVFLECVQDMDHENMFWYRQDPGLGLRLIYFSYDVKMKEKGDIPEGYSVSREKKERFSLILESASTNQTSMYLCASATGTYEQYFGPGTRLTVT.

The CDR3 DNA reads as TGCGCCAGCAGCCAAGATCCGGCGCACTTTTCCTACGAGCAGTACTTC. It encodes CASSQDPAHFSYEQYF. The chain employs TRBV4-1 and TRBJ2-7, with D unresolved. CDR3 length: 16 amino acids. The germline V gene encodes CDR1 MGHRA and CDR2 YSYEKL. V shed 0 bases and J shed 1 base, with 13 bases lying between them.

V usage is TRBV30 and J usage is TRBJ2-1; 11 positions match TRBD2. Per germline, CDR1 GTSNPN and CDR2 SVGIG (reference sequence). J was trimmed by 8 bases and V by 0 bases; bases with no gene match: 3. The CDR3 has 14 residues. This chain's CDR3 is CAWSVPLAGDEQFF. DNA of the CDR3: TGTGCCTGGAGTGTACCACTAGCGGGGGATGAGCAGTTCTTC. Full variable domain (remainder filled in from reference TRBV30 and TRBJ2-1): SQTIHQWPATLVQPVGSPLSLECTVEGTSNPNLYWYRQAAGRGLQLLFYSVGIGQISSEVPQNLSASRPQDRQFILSSKKLLLSDSGFYLCAWSVPLAGDEQFFGPGTRLTVL.